A selection of T cell receptor beta chains follows, all from one sample in a study of CD8 T cells in ankylosing spondylitis. Using its own MiXCR run on the 5' RACE reads, TCRdb lists one record per CDR3 protein. The sample includes about 800,000 distinct CDR3 sequences, 10% to 15% of them seen just once. Sequenced: blood, either unsorted or a sorted T cell fraction (not recorded which). The receptors come from a male donor with ankylosing spondylitis. The CDR3 runs from the conserved cysteine through the conserved F or W. A D gene is named only where the DNA matches it firmly. The listing skips clone size in some rows; elsewhere it reads once, few, many or a size class.

length | J | size | D | V | DNA | CDR3
11 | TRBJ1-1 | - | - | TRBV29-1 | TGCAGCGCTGGGGACGACACTGAAGCTTTCTTT | CSAGDDTEAFF
14 | TRBJ1-1 | - | TRBD1 | TRBV20-1 | TGCAGTGCTATACGAGGGGGCCCCAGCACTGAAGCTTTCTTT | CSAIRGGPSTEAFF
15 | TRBJ2-7 | - | TRBD2 | TRBV10-3 | TGTGCCATCAGTGAAGTAGCGGGGGTTACCTACGAGCAGTACTTC | CAISEVAGVTYEQYF
14 | TRBJ2-5 | many | - | TRBV12-3/TRBV12-4 | TGTGCCAGCAGTCCCGGGACCCGAGGAGAGACCCAGTACTTC | CASSPGTRGETQYF
13 | TRBJ2-7 | few | - | TRBV20-1 | TGCAGTGCCCTGCTCGGGACACACTACGAGCAGTACTTC | CSALLGTHYEQYF
16 | TRBJ2-7 | few | TRBD1 | TRBV7-2 | TGTGCCAGCAGCATAGCCGGGACAGGGGGAAGGTACGAGCAGTACTTC | CASSIAGTGGRYEQYF
14 | TRBJ1-6 | few | - | TRBV6-5 | TGTGCCAGCAGTTACAGGACAGTTGATTCACCCCTCCACTTT | CASSYRTVDSPLHF
12 | TRBJ2-3 | - | - | TRBV28 | TGTGCCACCCTCCGGAGGGGTAATACGCAGTATTTT | CATLRRGNTQYF
14 | TRBJ1-4 | many | - | TRBV20-1 | TGCAGTGCCGGACACCCAGGGGTTCAAGAAAAACTGTTTTTT | CSAGHPGVQEKLFF
12 | TRBJ2-4 | - | - | TRBV20-1 | TGCAGTGCTAATCCTAGGGGGAACATTCAGTACTTC | CSANPRGNIQYF
13 | TRBJ2-5 | - | - | TRBV10-3 | TGTGCCATCAGGGTGGGTGACCAAGAGACCCAGTACTTC | CAIRVGDQETQYF
14 | TRBJ2-2 | few | - | TRBV6-2/TRBV6-3 | TGTGCCAGCAAAATAATTCGGGGGTCCGGGGAGCTGTTTTTT | CASKIIRGSGELFF
14 | TRBJ1-3 | many | - | TRBV4-2 | TGTGCCAGCAGCCAACGGGGGGCTGGAAACACCATATATTTT | CASSQRGAGNTIYF
13 | TRBJ2-3 | few | TRBD1 | TRBV25-1 | TGTGCCAGCACCGGGACAGGGGGTTCTAAGCAGTATTTT | CASTGTGGSKQYF
13 | TRBJ1-1 | many | - | TRBV20-1 | TGCAGTGCTAGGCCCCCAGGGAGGAGTGAAGCTTTCTTT | CSARPPGRSEAFF
16 | TRBJ2-1 | few | TRBD2 | TRBV5-1 | TGCGCCAGCAGCCTCGGACTAGCGGGAGGGGGCGATGAGCAGTTCTTC | CASSLGLAGGGDEQFF
16 | TRBJ1-4 | - | TRBD1 | TRBV6-1 | TGTGCCAGCAGCAAACAGGGTGGAGGGGGCGGCGGAAAACTGTTTTTT | CASSKQGGGGGGKLFF
18 | TRBJ2-7 | - | TRBD2 | TRBV11-2 | TGTGCCAGCAGCTCCCAAAACTCCGGGGGGATAATCAACTACGAGCAGTACTTC | CASSSQNSGGIINYEQYF
14 | TRBJ1-2 | - | - | TRBV29-1 | TGCAGCGTTGAAAGCGGGTGGCAGGGTAGGGGCTACACCTTC | CSVESGWQGRGYTF
14 | TRBJ2-7 | many | - | TRBV10-1 | TGCGCCAGCATGAGCGGGCGACCCGGGGACGAGCAGTACTTC | CASMSGRPGDEQYF
12 | TRBJ2-1 | many | - | TRBV20-1 | TGCAGTGCCCACCGGGCGGGGCATGAGCAGTTCTTC | CSAHRAGHEQFF
16 | TRBJ2-3 | few | - | TRBV7-8 | TGTGCCAGCAGCCCCCCCCGGCGGGGTAACACAGATACGCAGTATTTT | CASSPPRRGNTDTQYF
15 | TRBJ1-4 | few | - | TRBV7-2 | TGTGCCAGCAGCTTAGCGCAGGCAACTAATGAAAAACTGTTTTTT | CASSLAQATNEKLFF
16 | TRBJ2-1 | - | TRBD2 | TRBV30 | TGTGCCTGGAGTCCGACTAGCGGGAACCTAAGGGATGAGCAGTTCTTC | CAWSPTSGNLRDEQFF
16 | TRBJ1-1 | few | - | TRBV5-5 | TGTGCCAGCAGCAATTTCGCGCGTGGTAGAGACACTGAAGCTTTCTTT | CASSNFARGRDTEAFF
16 | TRBJ2-1 | - | TRBD2 | TRBV4-2 | TGTGCCAGCAGCCAACCTCTAGCGGGAGGCGTCGATGAGCAGTTCTTC | CASSQPLAGGVDEQFF
15 | TRBJ1-4 | many | - | TRBV12-3/TRBV12-4 | TGTGCCAGCAGGGGGAGGGCCGCCCCTAATGAAAAACTGTTTTTT | CASRGRAAPNEKLFF
16 | TRBJ2-3 | many | TRBD2 | TRBV4-1 | TGCGCCAGCAGCCAAGTTATCCTAGCGGGCACAGATACGCAGTATTTT | CASSQVILAGTDTQYF
15 | TRBJ2-5 | - | - | TRBV5-1 | TGCGCCAGCAGCTTGGCCAACAGAGGTGGTGAGACCCAGTACTTC | CASSLANRGGETQYF
13 | TRBJ1-1 | many | - | TRBV20-1 | TGCAGTGCTCTTGGACCTTGGAACACTGAAGCTTTCTTT | CSALGPWNTEAFF
15 | TRBJ1-5 | few | - | TRBV7-2 | TGTGCCAGCAGCTTAGTTTCAGAGGGTCATCAGCCCCAGCATTTT | CASSLVSEGHQPQHF
16 | TRBJ2-1 | many | - | TRBV6-1 | TGTGCCAGCAGTACCGTAGCGGAGCCAACCTACAATGAGCAGTTCTTC | CASSTVAEPTYNEQFF
16 | TRBJ2-7 | - | TRBD2 | TRBV9 | TGTGCCAGCAGCGTAGGGGCTAGCGGGGATTCCTACGAGCAGTACTTC | CASSVGASGDSYEQYF
13 | TRBJ2-1 | many | TRBD1 | TRBV29-1 | TGCAGCCTTGGGACAGGGCACTACAATGAGCAGTTCTTC | CSLGTGHYNEQFF